This T cell receptor beta chain derives from a study of blood T cell repertoires in COVID-19. Sequencing used immunoSEQ multiplex PCR; TCRdb keeps in-frame clones, though not all of them. Here the sample spans 52,000 or so clones, 85% to 95% being singletons. Sequenced input: peripheral blood. The receptor was isolated from an elderly woman with acute or convalescent COVID-19.

CDR3 bases: TGTGCCAGCAGCAGGACAGGGATCGACACCATATATTTT. This translates into CASSRTGIDTIYF. This rearrangement joins TRBV7-9 to TRBJ1-3, with 8 positions matching TRBD1. CDR3 size: 13 residues. Germline V gene lookup returns CDR1 SEHNR and CDR2 FQNEAQ (reference sequence). Trimming at V came to 5 bases and at J to 8 bases, leaving 5 bases not matched to a gene.